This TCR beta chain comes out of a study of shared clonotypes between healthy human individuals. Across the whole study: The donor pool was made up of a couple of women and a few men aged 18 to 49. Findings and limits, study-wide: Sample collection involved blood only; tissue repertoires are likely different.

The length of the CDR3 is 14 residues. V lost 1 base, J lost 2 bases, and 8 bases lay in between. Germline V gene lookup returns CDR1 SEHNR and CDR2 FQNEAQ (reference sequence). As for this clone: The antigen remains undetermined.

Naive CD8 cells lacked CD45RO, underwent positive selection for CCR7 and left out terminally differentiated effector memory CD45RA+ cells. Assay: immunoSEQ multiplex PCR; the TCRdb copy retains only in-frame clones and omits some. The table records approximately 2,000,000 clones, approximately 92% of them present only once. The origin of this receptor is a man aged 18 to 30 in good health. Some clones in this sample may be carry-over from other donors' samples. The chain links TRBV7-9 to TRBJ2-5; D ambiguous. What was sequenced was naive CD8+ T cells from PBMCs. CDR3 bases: TGTGCCAGCAGCTTAGATGCCAAACAAGAGACCCAGTACTTC. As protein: CASSLDAKQETQYF. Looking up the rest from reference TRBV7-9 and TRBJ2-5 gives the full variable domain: DTGVSQNPRHKITKRGQNVTFRCDPISEHNRLYWYRQTLGQGPEFLTYFQNEAQLEKSRLLSDRFSAERPKGSFSTLEIQRTEQGDSAMYLCASSLDAKQETQYFGPGTRLLVL.